This T cell receptor (beta chain) was captured by sequencing in a study of naive and memory T cell subsets. Study-level findings and limits: Especially in CD8 cells, naive repertoires contained a few larger clonotypes, possibly CD45RA-re-expressing memory cells.

An equimolar mix of two oligonucleotides served as the beta constant-region primer for TRBC1 and TRBC2. Ligated cDNA was amplified by four rounds of PCR with nested alpha and beta constant-region primers and SP2. TCRdb redid the calling of the UMI-ligation and nested PCR reads with MiXCR, one entry per CDR3 protein. The sample carries about 90,000 distinct CDR3 sequences, about 10% recorded once. CDR1 and CDR2 from the germline V gene are DFQATT and SNEGSKA (reference sequence). This CDR3 has 13 residues. V lost 0 bases and J lost 3, with 6 bases in between. This clonotype occurred a few times. Its antigen remains unknown.

The sequence was obtained from a human donor in good health. The chain combines TRBV20-1 with TRBJ1-3; D remains unclear. The specimen was naive CD4+ T cells from blood. CDR3 nucleotides: TGCAGTGCTAGAGATCCTAATGGAAACACCATATATTTT. Protein product: CSARDPNGNTIYF.